The rows below give T cell receptor beta chains drawn from one sample of a study of CD8+CD57+ T cells in acquired aplastic anemia. TCRdb called the reads again in MiXCR, with one record for every CDR3 protein. The sample yields 150,000 to 200,000 distinct CDR3 sequences, over 40% seen once. The sequenced material came from sorted CD4+, CD8+, or CD8+CD57+ T cells (not recorded which) from PBMCs. Every receptor here comes from a human donor with aplastic anemia. CDR3s leave out the opening cysteine and the closing phenylalanine or tryptophan. The size of a clone is reported for some rows only, either as once, few or many, or as a class for expanded clones.

abundance: many; j_gene: TRBJ2-7; v_gene: TRBV7-3; CDR3aa: ASSLKGHSYEQY
abundance: NA; j_gene: TRBJ2-7; v_gene: TRBV6-1; CDR3aa: AASPLGASYEQY
abundance: once; j_gene: TRBJ1-1; v_gene: TRBV15; CDR3aa: ATSRLNRGQGAWKNTEAF
abundance: few; j_gene: TRBJ2-3; v_gene: TRBV10-3; CDR3aa: AISESEVLEAIAGEDTQY
abundance: many; j_gene: TRBJ1-2; v_gene: TRBV6-1; CDR3aa: ASSGDSGYT
abundance: many; j_gene: TRBJ2-3; v_gene: TRBV6-1; CDR3aa: ASSELLGSTDTQY
abundance: few; j_gene: TRBJ2-7; v_gene: TRBV5-5; CDR3aa: ASRRGTGGPPYEQY
abundance: NA; j_gene: TRBJ2-1; v_gene: TRBV15; CDR3aa: ATSPRTGSNEQF
abundance: NA; j_gene: TRBJ1-5; v_gene: TRBV24-1; CDR3aa: ATSELQGVPDQPQH
abundance: NA; j_gene: TRBJ1-2; v_gene: TRBV19; CDR3aa: AVSTTVRTGYT
abundance: once; j_gene: TRBJ2-7; v_gene: TRBV12-3/TRBV12-4; CDR3aa: ASSPAGLAGDLEQY
abundance: many; j_gene: TRBJ1-5; v_gene: TRBV7-8; CDR3aa: ASSLVSSQPQH
abundance: NA; j_gene: TRBJ1-2; v_gene: TRBV7-2; CDR3aa: ASRGTGSVGYT
abundance: NA; j_gene: TRBJ1-2; v_gene: TRBV2; CDR3aa: ASTTWTGDGYT
abundance: many; j_gene: TRBJ2-7; v_gene: TRBV7-3; CDR3aa: ASSLTLRGEQY
abundance: NA; j_gene: TRBJ1-2; v_gene: TRBV24-1; CDR3aa: ATRGANYGYT
abundance: many; j_gene: TRBJ2-1; v_gene: TRBV5-4; CDR3aa: ASSLGVGSRGNEQF
abundance: NA; j_gene: TRBJ1-3; v_gene: TRBV18; CDR3aa: ASSQDRFAGNTIY
abundance: many; j_gene: TRBJ2-3; v_gene: TRBV20-1; CDR3aa: SAKRGNTDTQY
abundance: NA; j_gene: TRBJ2-3; v_gene: TRBV29-1; CDR3aa: SGAKGRDTQY
abundance: NA; j_gene: TRBJ1-1; v_gene: TRBV20-1; CDR3aa: SAKYGQNTEAF
abundance: few; j_gene: TRBJ1-1; v_gene: TRBV20-1; CDR3aa: SASRGGEGAF
abundance: few; j_gene: TRBJ2-5; v_gene: TRBV29-1; CDR3aa: SVGKGGGGETQY
abundance: many; j_gene: TRBJ1-1; v_gene: TRBV20-1; CDR3aa: SARGVGAGDTEAF
abundance: NA; j_gene: TRBJ2-7; v_gene: TRBV29-1; CDR3aa: SVIAGTSAYKQY
abundance: NA; j_gene: TRBJ2-5; v_gene: TRBV7-2; CDR3aa: ASSATGSETQY
abundance: NA; j_gene: TRBJ2-5; v_gene: TRBV25-1; CDR3aa: ASSELGGPKETQY
abundance: NA; j_gene: TRBJ1-6; v_gene: TRBV19; CDR3aa: ASSLRYGQTGYNSPLH
abundance: many; j_gene: TRBJ1-1; v_gene: TRBV11-2; CDR3aa: ASSQGRGTEAF
abundance: many; j_gene: TRBJ2-3; v_gene: TRBV2; CDR3aa: ASRDGDTQY
abundance: many; j_gene: TRBJ2-1; v_gene: TRBV20-1; CDR3aa: SAPLIASGFYNEQF
abundance: many; j_gene: TRBJ2-3; v_gene: TRBV5-1; CDR3aa: ASGLADTQY
abundance: many; j_gene: TRBJ1-5; v_gene: TRBV6-5; CDR3aa: ASSSSQFTRNQPQH
abundance: many; j_gene: TRBJ1-6; v_gene: TRBV11-2; CDR3aa: ASTQGAYNSPLH
abundance: NA; j_gene: TRBJ2-7; v_gene: TRBV29-1; CDR3aa: SVVVRRVDEQY
abundance: NA; j_gene: TRBJ2-1; v_gene: TRBV7-3; CDR3aa: ASSLGTPTYNEQF